Here is one T cell receptor beta chain with its context. Its antigen is as yet unknown. CDR1 and CDR2 from the germline V gene are MGHRA and YSYEKL. V trimming: 0 bases; J trimming: 1 base; junction bases outside the gene matches: 7. The CDR3 loop spans 18 amino acids. This sample stems from a study of cytomegalovirus exposure and HLA in healthy donors. About the research overall: A prior analysis found 117 million unique TCR beta sequences from around 180 million T cells. Study outcomes and limitations: With further analysis later on, most CMV-associated TCR beta chains appeared HLA-restricted. Analysis was performed later, and it showed HLA-associated TCR beta chains to be more clonally expanded than equally common others. The sole available immune exposure information was CMV serostatus.

Both 60 Vbeta primers and 13 Jbeta primers went into the PCR. TCRdb's table, derived via immunoSEQ multiplex PCR, lists solely in-frame clones and lacks some. The sample includes about 160,000 clones, around four fifths seen only once; the top ten take about 1.3%. Sequenced input: PBMCs. The TCR comes from a woman in her 30s in good health and CMV-seronegative. This chain uses TRBV4-1 with TRBJ2-3; 10 bases line up with TRBD2. The CDR3 sequence is CASSQDAGLAIGTDTQYF. Here the CDR3 DNA reads TGCGCCAGCAGCCAAGATGCGGGACTAGCGATCGGCACAGATACGCAGTATTTT.